A single sample gave rise to the 28 T cell receptor beta chains below, sequenced in a study of regulatory T cells in long-lasting Graves disease. The time point was: newly diagnosed GD, antithyroid drugs for less than 3 months. The TCR library was prepared using RNA isolated from PBMCs. Arm-PCR of CDR3 regions with iRepertoire HTBI primers generated TCR beta libraries. TCRdb itself ran the multiplex PCR reads through MiXCR, one entry per CDR3 protein. The repertoire holds some 490,000 distinct CDR3 sequences, with about 12% as singletons. This sample also belongs to another study, concerning T cells in Graves' hyperthyroidism and ophthalmopathy.

The sample consisted of peripheral blood mononuclear cells (PBMCs), taken at new diagnosis, from a patient treated with antithyroid drugs. Receptor source: a woman in her 30s with Graves disease.

This clonotype showed up many times. The J gene is TRBJ1-6, the V gene TRBV20-1; TRBD1 matches 9 bases. CDR1 is DFQATT, CDR2 SNEGSKA, per germline (reference sequence). V shed 0 bases and J 14 bases; nucleotides not matched to a gene: 11. The CDR3 runs to 15 residues. In DNA form, the CDR3 reads TGCAGTGCTAGAGATAGAGACAGGGGGTTTCTGACCCTCCACTTT. Translating gives CSARDRDRGFLTLHF.

This clonotype was seen repeatedly, ten times or more. V usage is TRBV18 and J usage is TRBJ2-7; D is perhaps TRBD1 or TRBD2 (5 bases each). The V and J ends lost 0 bases and 6 bases respectively, with 12 bases between them. This CDR3 region has 14 residues. CDR1 KGHSH and CDR2 LQKENI come from the germline V gene. The CDR3 nucleotides read TGTGCCAGCTCACCACCGGGACCCGCGAGCGAGCAGTACTTC. Amino acids: CASSPPGPASEQYF.

The chain links TRBV6-1 to TRBJ1-1; perhaps TRBD1 as D (6 bases). CDR3 length: 18 amino acids. CDR1 is MNHNS, CDR2 SASEGT, per germline. V shed 5 bases and J shed 0 bases, with 22 bases lying between them. CDR3 sequence (DNA): TGTGCCAGCAGTCACGCTCCTGGACAGAGGGGGATGAACACTGAAGCTTTCTTT. Translation gives CASSHAPGQRGMNTEAFF.

This clonotype was seen repeatedly, ten times or more. The CDR3 sequence: CASSSTGNMNTEAFF. The CDR3 nucleotides are TGTGCCAGCAGTTCGACAGGAAACATGAACACTGAAGCTTTCTTT. V usage is TRBV28 and J usage is TRBJ1-1; D is perhaps TRBD1 (6 bases). The V gene lost 4 bases and the J gene lost 0 bases, with 12 bases spanning the gap. The length of the CDR3 is 15 residues. Germline CDR1 MDHEN, CDR2 SYDVKM.

This clonotype was counted ten times or more. The genes are TRBV10-2 and TRBJ2-5; weak D call: TRBD2 (5 bases). The CDR3 has 13 residues. With 4 bases removed from V and 5 bases from J, the gap between germline ends came to 11 bases. Germline CDR1 WSHSY, CDR2 SAAADI. The CDR3 coding sequence is TGCGCCAGCAGTGCTCCTAGCCCGGAGACCCAGTACTTC. This encodes CASSAPSPETQYF.

This clonotype has only a few counts. The gene calls are TRBV6-2 or TRBV6-3 and TRBJ2-7, with D uncertain. The CDR3 extends over 13 amino acids. V gave up 10 bases and J gave up 2 bases, with 15 bases separating them. Germline-derived CDR1 and CDR2 are MNHEY and SVGEGT. In nucleotides, the CDR3 is TGTGCCACCATTGGACGAATTACCTACGAGCAGTACTTC. It yields the protein CATIGRITYEQYF.

This clonotype was picked up many times. The chain combines TRBV28 with TRBJ2-1; D call uncertain. CDR1 MDHEN and CDR2 SYDVKM come from the germline V gene. The CDR3 spans 16 residues. V lost 6 bases, J lost 0 bases, and 15 bases lay in between. The CDR3 loop reads CASRSSGISSYNEQFF. The CDR3 DNA is TGTGCCAGCAGGTCTTCTGGGATTAGCTCCTACAATGAGCAGTTCTTC.

A note on this clonotype: A read error is the likely source, as a far larger clone sits one nucleotide away. The gene calls are TRBV11-2 and TRBJ1-6, with TRBD1 matching 9 bases. This CDR3 is built from 16 residues. The ends lost 1 base at V and 5 bases at J; junction bases unmatched: 3. The germline gives CDR1 SGHAT, CDR2 FQNNGV. The CDR3 sequence: CASSLGTGVNNSPLHF. DNA for the CDR3: TGTGCCAGCAGCTTAGGGACAGGGGTAAATAATTCACCCCTCCACTTT.

The rearrangement links TRBV4-1 to TRBJ2-5; 12 nucleotides align to TRBD2. This CDR3 contains 15 residues. Per the germline V gene, CDR1 is MGHRA and CDR2 is YSYEKL. Trimming at V came to 0 bases and at J to 12 bases, leaving 8 bases not matched to a gene. In DNA form, the CDR3 reads TGCGCCAGCAGCCAAGAAGGACTAGCGGGGACGCGGGAGTACTTC. Protein product: CASSQEGLAGTREYF.

The chain recombines TRBV7-9 with TRBJ2-4; no clear D gene. The CDR3 runs to 15 residues. Trimming removed 3 bases at V and 7 bases at J, with 16 bases between. Germline V CDR1 and CDR2: SEHNR, FQNEAQ (reference sequence). CDR3 sequence reads: CASSFRVIAGNIQYF. The CDR3 DNA reads TGTGCCAGCAGCTTTCGTGTTATAGCCGGTAACATTCAGTACTTC.

This clonotype occurred many times. The chain employs TRBV5-1 and TRBJ2-1, with 9 bases identical to TRBD1. The CDR3 length is 15 residues. The junction had 10 bases not matched to a gene; V was cut back by 6 bases and J by 6 bases. CDR1 and CDR2 (germline): SGHRS, YFSETQ. CDR3 protein: CASISGTGFSNEQFF. In DNA form, the CDR3 reads TGCGCCAGCATCTCTGGGACAGGGTTCAGCAATGAGCAGTTCTTC.

This chain joins TRBV14 and TRBJ1-3; 8 positions match TRBD1. Germline loops: CDR1 SGHDN, CDR2 FVKESK. The junction had 1 base not matched to a gene; V was cut back by 6 bases and J by 0 bases. CDR3 length: 14 amino acids. CDR3 bases: TGTGCCAGCAGACAGGGGGGCTCTGGAAACACCATATATTTT. Translated: CASRQGGSGNTIYF.

V and J are TRBV28 and TRBJ2-1; perhaps TRBD2 as D (6 bases). The CDR3 covers 14 residues. With 2 bases removed from V and 5 bases from J, the gap between germline ends came to 10 bases. Germline-derived CDR1 and CDR2 are MDHEN and SYDVKM. DNA of the CDR3: TGTGCCAGCAGTTTACCTAGCGCCGACAATGAGCAGTTCTTC. Translated, it gives CASSLPSADNEQFF.

J is TRBJ2-1 and V is TRBV4-1, with D maybe TRBD1 (6 bases). The CDR3 is 16 residues long. V was cut by 5 bases and J by 10 bases, with 24 bases left in between. Germline CDR1 reads MGHRA; CDR2 reads YSYEKL. The CDR3 DNA reads TGCGCCAGCAGCTACAGGGCCGTGAATGCTGAGAACGAGCAGTTCTTC. It codes for CASSYRAVNAENEQFF.

At least ten counts were recorded for this clonotype. The chain carries TRBV7-2 and TRBJ2-3; D might be TRBD1 or TRBD2, each matching 5 bases. The CDR3 contains 19 residues. Germline V gene data show CDR1 as SGHTA and CDR2 as FQGNSA. V dropped 1 base and J dropped 1 base, with 21 bases sitting between them. The CDR3 DNA follows: TGTGCCAGCAGCTTAGGACGGGACCGATACTATGGGGGCACAGATACGCAGTATTTT. Its protein product is CASSLGRDRYYGGTDTQYF.

In this sample, this clonotype turned up a few times. This chain joins TRBV5-6 and TRBJ2-6; TRBD2 is a possible D gene (5 bases). V dropped 4 bases and J dropped 0 bases, with 14 bases sitting between them. CDR1 SGHDT and CDR2 YYEEEE come from the germline V gene. The CDR3 contains 17 residues. For the CDR3, the DNA is TGTGCCAGCAGCACCCGGACGGGGAACTCTGGGGCCAACGTCCTGACTTTC. This sequence encodes CASSTRTGNSGANVLTF.

The table lists this clonotype with many counts. The chain uses TRBV4-2 and TRBJ1-1; weak D call: TRBD1 (6 bases). Germline CDR1 and CDR2: LGHNA and YNFKEQ. CDR3 size: 16 residues. V dropped 2 bases and J dropped 0 bases, with 13 bases sitting between them. In DNA, the CDR3 is TGTGCCAGCAGCCAATCCCCTACAGGGATGAACACTGAAGCTTTCTTT. Amino acid sequence: CASSQSPTGMNTEAFF.

This clonotype was picked up a small number of times. The J gene is TRBJ1-1, the V gene TRBV6-2 or TRBV6-3; 7 bases align to TRBD1. The CDR3 totals 13 residues. Germline V gives CDR1 MNHEY, CDR2 SVGEGT. Unmatched junction bases numbered 5, after V lost 6 bases and J lost 4 bases. CDR3: CASRNRGITEAFF. The CDR3 nucleotides read TGTGCCAGCAGAAACAGGGGAATCACTGAAGCTTTCTTT.

This clonotype occurred many times. The chain carries TRBV6-1 and TRBJ1-1, with a tentative D call TRBD1 (5 bases). The CDR3 is 14 residues long. V shed 6 bases and J shed 0 bases, with 11 bases lying between them. From germline, CDR1 is MNHNS and CDR2 SASEGT. CDR3 in DNA: TGTGCCAGCAGGGATAGACAGATGAACACTGAAGCTTTCTTT. Amino acid sequence: CASRDRQMNTEAFF.

This clonotype was seen only a few times. The rearrangement joins TRBV12-3 or TRBV12-4 to TRBJ1-3; 9 bases line up with TRBD1. The CDR3 sequence is 19 residues long. The V segment lost 6 bases and the J segment 0 bases; nucleotides outside the gene matches: 15. CDR3 in amino acids: CASSHTIQGAPHSGNTIYF. The CDR3 coding sequence is TGTGCCAGCAGCCATACCATACAGGGGGCCCCCCACTCTGGAAACACCATATATTTT.

This clonotype showed up many times. The J gene is TRBJ2-2, the V gene TRBV7-9; 9 bases are a match to TRBD1. The J segment lost 1 base and the V segment lost 10 bases, leaving 16 bases of the junction unmatched. This CDR3 spans 18 amino acids. CDR1 and CDR2 from the germline V gene are SEHNR and FQNEAQ (reference sequence). The CDR3 loop reads CATQYRDRVIGNTGELFF. DNA for the CDR3: TGTGCCACCCAGTACCGGGACAGGGTTATTGGGAACACCGGGGAGCTGTTTTTT.

This clonotype occurred many times. CDR3: CASSVARGDTEAFF. In nucleotides, the CDR3 is TGTGCCAGCAGTGTAGCCAGGGGGGACACTGAAGCTTTCTTT. The rearrangement links TRBV6-1 to TRBJ1-1, with TRBD1 matching 7 bases. Germline loops: CDR1 MNHNS, CDR2 SASEGT. Trimming took 4 bases from V and 3 from J; bases not matched to a gene: 5. CDR3 length equals 14 residues.

This chain links TRBV9 with TRBJ1-6; no clear D gene. Germline V CDR1 and CDR2: SGDLS, YYNGEE. Trimming cost V 4 bases and J 7 bases, with 9 bases left between them. This CDR3 region has 13 residues. CDR3 protein: CASSRETNSPLHF. Written as DNA, the CDR3 is TGTGCCAGCAGCCGAGAGACGAATTCACCCCTCCACTTT.

This chain joins TRBV7-2 and TRBJ2-1; a weak D match, TRBD2 (6 bases). The CDR3 runs 15 residues. Trimming left V 10 bases short and J 7 bases short, with 23 bases between. Germline V gene lookup returns CDR1 SGHTA and CDR2 FQGNSA. CDR3 amino acids: CATSFLGGAGNEQFF. Here the CDR3 DNA reads TGTGCCACCTCTTTTCTCGGAGGAGCGGGTAATGAGCAGTTCTTC.

About this clonotype: A read error may be the cause here, since a much bigger clone is one base away. The CDR3 spells CASSLPDLGRGNTEAFF. The DNA of the CDR3 is TGTGCCAGCAGCCTACCAGACCTCGGGAGGGGTAACACTGAAGCTTTCTTT. The chain recombines TRBV5-8 with TRBJ1-1, with D tentatively TRBD1 (5 bases). The CDR3 sequence is 17 residues long. Trimming removed 4 bases at V and 2 bases at J, with 21 bases between. Germline assignment: CDR1 SGHTS and CDR2 YDEGEE.

In this sample, this clonotype turned up many times. The rearrangement joins TRBV7-9 to TRBJ2-1, with 15 bases matching TRBD2. V lost 2 bases, J lost 9 bases, and 8 bases stayed unmatched. The CDR3 runs to 17 residues. Germline loops: CDR1 SEHNR, CDR2 FQNEAQ (reference sequence). In DNA form, the CDR3 reads TGTGCCAGCAGCTTACGCAGGACTAGCGGGAGGGCAGGTGAGCAGTTCTTC. Amino acid sequence: CASSLRRTSGRAGEQFF.

This clonotype was recorded a few times. The chain employs TRBV18 and TRBJ2-7, with D perhaps matching TRBD2 (6 bases). The CDR3 runs 16 residues. The germline CDR1 and CDR2 sequences are KGHSH and LQKENI. Trimming cost V 1 base and J 6 bases, with 19 bases left between them. CDR3 coding DNA: TGTGCCAGCTCACCACGGGGGGTGGCAGGAGGTTTCGAGCAGTACTTC. It translates to CASSPRGVAGGFEQYF.

Ten or more counts support this clonotype. V is TRBV16 and J is TRBJ1-3; D not certain. Trimming pared 1 base from V and 0 bases from J, leaving 13 bases between. The CDR3 has 17 residues. CDR1 and CDR2 from the germline V gene are KGHSY and FQNENV. CDR3 sequence: CASSQFGGPDSGNTIYF. The CDR3 DNA reads TGTGCCAGCAGCCAATTCGGAGGGCCTGACTCTGGAAACACCATATATTTT.